The 22 T cell receptor beta chains reported below all come from one sample, sequenced in a study of OX40 agonist ivuxolimab in advanced cancers. Receptors were amplified or captured by the immunoSEQ multiplex PCR assay. Sourced from immuneACCESS, this table was stored by TCRdb with only in-frame sequences that have V and J called. A share of the clones is absent; for the studies checked, an unresolved V gene accounts for under half, and the remainder has no known explanation. This sample gives 65,000 to 95,000 clones in total; 87% of them show up just once. Under 6.5% of the sample is held by the ten biggest clonotypes. The sample in question was CD4+ or CD8+ T cells sorted from blood, obtained in a trial of the OX40 agonist ivuxolimab. Every receptor here comes from an adult with an advanced solid tumor such as melanoma, head and neck, liver or kidney cancer.

J is TRBJ2-5 and V is TRBV9, with 11 bases identical to TRBD1. V gave up 0 bases and J gave up 5 bases; unmatched junction bases: 9. The CDR3 consists of 17 residues. Germline V gene data show CDR1 as SGDLS and CDR2 as YYNGEE. This CDR3 reads CASSVDSGQGVRETQYF. In DNA, the CDR3 is TGTGCCAGCAGCGTAGATTCGGGACAGGGGGTTCGCGAGACCCAGTACTTC. Drawing the rest from reference TRBV9 and TRBJ2-5, the complete variable domain is DSGVTQTPKHLITATGQRVTLRCSPRSGDLSVYWYQQSLDQGLQFLIQYYNGEERAKGNILERFSAQQFPDLHSELNLSSLELGDSALYFCASSVDSGQGVRETQYFGPGTRLLVL.

This clone was observed a handful of times. The J gene is TRBJ1-4, the V gene TRBV7-9; D uncertain. This CDR3 region has 14 residues. Germline-derived CDR1 and CDR2 are SEHNR and FQNEAQ (reference sequence). V lost 1 base, J lost 2 bases, and 5 bases lay in between. DNA for the CDR3: TGTGCCAGCAGCTTAGGAGGGACTAATGAAAAACTGTTTTTT. Translation gives CASSLGGTNEKLFF.

The CDR3 DNA sequence: TGTGCCAGCAGCTCTTTCGGACTAGCGGGGGGGCTCTCCGAGCAGTACTTC. Protein: CASSSFGLAGGLSEQYF. The chain is built from TRBV5-6 and TRBJ2-7; 15 nucleotides align to TRBD2. Germline CDR1 is SGHDT and CDR2 is YYEEEE. With V trimmed by 3 bases and J by 6 bases, 10 bases remained unmatched. This CDR3 spans 17 amino acids.

This clone has a single count. V and J are TRBV15 and TRBJ2-5; 8 nucleotides line up with TRBD1. V shed 4 bases and J 4 bases; nucleotides not matched to a gene: 11. There are 16 residues in the CDR3. Looked up from germline, CDR1 is LNHNV and CDR2 is YYDKDF (reference sequence). The chain's CDR3 is CATSTLEGQAGETQYF. The DNA for the CDR3 is TGTGCCACCAGCACGCTGGAGGGACAGGCGGGAGAGACCCAGTACTTC.

The gene calls are TRBV9 and TRBJ2-1; D gene ambiguous. Germline V gives CDR1 SGDLS, CDR2 YYNGEE. Trimming shortened V by 0 bases and J by 0 bases, and 10 bases separated the two germline ends. The CDR3 totals 16 residues. The CDR3 DNA reads as TGTGCCAGCAGCGTAGTCGGATTCAGCTCCTACAATGAGCAGTTCTTC. Amino acid sequence: CASSVVGFSSYNEQFF.

This clone was detected only once. V usage is TRBV6-1 and J usage is TRBJ1-5; TRBD1 might be the D (5 bases). Trimming removed 1 base at V and 7 bases at J, with 20 bases between. The CDR3 length is 17 residues. The germline V gene encodes CDR1 MNHNS and CDR2 SASEGT. The CDR3 reads CASSEERGLKEKQPQHF. The CDR3 DNA reads TGTGCCAGCAGTGAAGAGAGGGGCCTAAAGGAAAAACAGCCCCAGCATTTT.

This clone came up once. This chain uses TRBV28 with TRBJ1-6; D unclear. This CDR3 contains 15 residues. V lost 2 bases, J lost 0 bases, and 5 bases lay in between. Germline V CDR1 and CDR2: MDHEN, SYDVKM. The CDR3 sequence is CASSLPSSYNSPLHF. CDR3 sequence (DNA): TGTGCCAGCAGTTTACCCAGCTCCTATAATTCACCCCTCCACTTT.

The count of this clone is one. This chain links TRBV5-6 with TRBJ1-2; D might be TRBD1 (5 bases). CDR3 length: 12 amino acids. CDR1 and CDR2 (germline): SGHDT, YYEEEE. V was shortened by 4 bases and J by 4 bases, with 8 bases between the two germline ends. CDR3 sequence reads: CASSPQGYGYTF. The CDR3 DNA reads as TGTGCCAGCAGCCCGCAGGGCTATGGCTACACCTTC.

The gene calls are TRBV27 and TRBJ2-2, with TRBD1 matching 10 bases. Germline values: CDR1 MNHEY, CDR2 SMNVEV (reference sequence). Trimming removed 6 bases from V and 5 bases from J; junction bases left unmatched: 3. The CDR3 is made up of 14 amino acids. CDR3 sequence reads: CASRRDRGTGELFF. CDR3 DNA sequence: TGTGCCAGCAGAAGGGACAGGGGAACCGGGGAGCTGTTTTTT.

This chain joins TRBV6-5 and TRBJ2-7, with 10 bases identical to TRBD1. The CDR3 length is 14 residues. J lost 3 bases, V lost 5 bases, and 4 bases had no gene match. Germline lookup yields CDR1 MNHEY and CDR2 SVGAGI. The CDR3 protein is CASSVGDRGYEQYF. The CDR3, as DNA: TGTGCCAGCAGTGTAGGGGACAGGGGCTACGAGCAGTACTTC.

The chain carries TRBV6-5 and TRBJ1-4; 9 bases agree with TRBD1. Germline V CDR1 and CDR2: MNHEY, SVGAGI. The CDR3 is 15 residues long. The V segment lost 4 bases and the J segment 4 bases; nucleotides outside the gene matches: 4. CDR3 DNA sequence: TGTGCCAGCAGTTCCCCGGGACAGGGTAATGAAAAACTGTTTTTT. This codes for CASSSPGQGNEKLFF.

The chain joins TRBV9 to TRBJ1-2; TRBD1 matches at 8 bases. The germline V gene encodes CDR1 SGDLS and CDR2 YYNGEE. J lost 5 bases, V lost 2 bases, and 8 bases had no gene match. This CDR3 has 15 amino acids. The CDR3 DNA reads TGTGCCAGCAGCGTCGGGCAGGGGGCAGGATATGGCTACACCTTC. Translating it yields CASSVGQGAGYGYTF. The variable domain in full, completed from reference TRBV9 and TRBJ1-2, reads DSGVTQTPKHLITATGQRVTLRCSPRSGDLSVYWYQQSLDQGLQFLIQYYNGEERAKGNILERFSAQQFPDLHSELNLSSLELGDSALYFCASSVGQGAGYGYTFGSGTRLTVV.

The chain is built from TRBV9 and TRBJ1-1, with 7 bases fitting TRBD1. With V trimmed by 3 bases and J by 5 bases, 7 bases remained unmatched. Germline loops: CDR1 SGDLS, CDR2 YYNGEE. The CDR3 contains 14 residues. The CDR3 nucleotides read TGTGCCAGCAGCGCCTCAGGGGGAAGAACTGAAGCTTTCTTT. Amino acids: CASSASGGRTEAFF. Together with reference TRBV9 and TRBJ1-1, the CDR3 gives the full variable domain: DSGVTQTPKHLITATGQRVTLRCSPRSGDLSVYWYQQSLDQGLQFLIQYYNGEERAKGNILERFSAQQFPDLHSELNLSSLELGDSALYFCASSASGGRTEAFFGQGTRLTVV.

This clone appeared a single time. This chain joins TRBV5-5 and TRBJ1-6; 7 bases fit TRBD1. This CDR3 is 15 amino acids long. Per the germline V gene, CDR1 is SGHKS and CDR2 is YYEKEE (reference sequence). The J segment lost 7 bases and the V segment lost 2 bases, leaving 6 bases of the junction unmatched. The CDR3 is CASSFLRGRNSPLHF. Here the CDR3 DNA reads TGTGCCAGCAGCTTCCTCAGGGGGAGGAATTCACCCCTCCACTTT.

The rearrangement joins TRBV4-3 to TRBJ1-6; D not certain. Germline V CDR1 and CDR2: LGHNA, YSLEER. The CDR3 runs 10 residues. Between the trimmed V and J ends, which lost 6 bases and 7 bases, there was a span of 1 base. The CDR3 nucleotides are TGCGCCAGCAGAAATTCACCCCTCCACTTT. Protein: CASRNSPLHF.

The chain recombines TRBV5-4 with TRBJ2-2; no definite D call. Germline V gene lookup returns CDR1 SGHNT and CDR2 YYREEE (reference sequence). The CDR3 length is 15 residues. The V and J ends lost 0 bases and 6 bases respectively, with 12 bases between them. CDR3: CASSLVGRRSGELFF. The CDR3 region has the DNA TGTGCCAGCAGCTTGGTGGGCAGAAGATCCGGGGAGCTGTTTTTT.

With respect to this clone: The CDR3 does not close with the conserved phenylalanine or tryptophan, likely indicating a read error. No DNA is shown, since the ends of the CDR3 on it are uncertain; the CDR3 is the one TCRdb lists. The rearrangement uses TRBV11-3 and TRBJ2-7; TRBD2 is the table's D call and was not checked against the DNA. Germline V gene sequence: CDR1 SGHNT, CDR2 YENEEA. The CDR3 contains 10 residues when both ends are counted. CDR3 sequence reads: CASSPRVRTL.

CDR3 sequence: CSVPSAGGVKNIQYF. CDR3 sequence (DNA): TGCAGCGTTCCATCTGCAGGGGGGGTCAAAAACATTCAGTACTTC. This sequence joins TRBV29-1 and TRBJ2-4; D assignment may be TRBD1 or TRBD2 (7 bases each). Trimming took off 5 bases at V and 3 bases at J, with 17 bases between the two ends. The germline CDR1 and CDR2 sequences are SQVTM and ANQGSEA. The CDR3 totals 15 residues.

This chain uses TRBV7-9 with TRBJ2-7; TRBD1 agrees at 7 bases. There are 12 residues in the CDR3. The germline V gene encodes CDR1 SEHNR and CDR2 FQNEAQ (reference sequence). The J segment lost 7 bases and the V segment lost 4 bases, leaving 4 bases of the junction unmatched. The CDR3 coding sequence is TGTGCCAGCAGCTCGGGACAGCTAGAGCAGTACTTC. It codes for CASSSGQLEQYF.

This clone was seen just once. The chain has TRBV6-1 and TRBJ2-7; D is possibly TRBD1 (5 bases). The germline gives CDR1 MNHNS, CDR2 SASEGT. The CDR3 runs 13 residues. The V and J ends lost 6 bases and 4 bases respectively, with 13 bases between them. The CDR3 is CASSPPPGYEQYF. CDR3 sequence (DNA): TGTGCCAGCAGCCCCCCCCCAGGGTACGAGCAGTACTTC.

The chain links TRBV18 to TRBJ2-3; D is perhaps TRBD1 (5 bases). Trimming stripped 1 base from V and 0 bases from J, with 8 bases between. Per the germline V gene, CDR1 is KGHSH and CDR2 is LQKENI. The CDR3 totals 15 residues. The CDR3, as DNA: TGTGCCAGCTCACCACTCTCAGGGAGCACAGATACGCAGTATTTT. Translating it yields CASSPLSGSTDTQYF.

The chain joins TRBV7-9 to TRBJ1-2; tentatively, D is TRBD1 (5 bases). Trimming cost V 2 bases and J 8 bases, with 18 bases left between them. Germline CDR1 reads SEHNR; CDR2 reads FQNEAQ (reference sequence). CDR3 length: 15 residues. CDR3 protein: CASSLPGPRPEGYTF. In DNA form, the CDR3 reads TGTGCCAGCAGCTTACCGGGACCTAGGCCGGAGGGCTACACCTTC.